Below are 3 T cell receptor beta chains sequenced from a single sample in a study of post-analysis software for immune sequencing data. General observations from the study: Four or five TRBV segments were significantly more frequent in patients than in controls. TRBV5-6, TRBV5-1 and TRBV20-1 were among these segments.

Sequencing libraries made from TCR beta cDNA carried unique molecular identifiers. TCRdb called the PCR reads again in MiXCR, with one record for every CDR3 protein. The sample comprises approximately 350,000 distinct CDR3 sequences, approximately 38% of which are singletons, and around an eighth rests with the top ten. Their specific antigens are unknown. Material for sequencing was blood. The receptors shown here come from a girl under 18 with multiple sclerosis.

This clonotype occurred a few times. This rearrangement joins TRBV6-5 to TRBJ1-6; TRBD1 aligns across 7 bases. This CDR3 has 14 amino acids. V lost 7 bases and J lost 9; bases outside the gene matches: 9. Germline V gives CDR1 MNHEY, CDR2 SVGAGI. CDR3 residues: CASTPDRESSPLHF. CDR3 bases: TGTGCCAGCACTCCAGACAGGGAAAGTTCACCCCTCCACTTT.

With regard to this clonotype: A much larger clone differs by one base, so this may be a read error. This chain connects TRBV7-2 to TRBJ2-7; the D call may be TRBD1 or TRBD2 (6 bases each). This CDR3 spans 15 amino acids. Per germline, CDR1 SGHTA and CDR2 FQGNSA. CDR3: CAGSLAGGQGYEQYF. The CDR3 DNA follows: TGTGCCGGCAGCTTAGCCGGGGGACAAGGGTACGAGCAGTACTTC.

This sequence joins TRBV20-1 and TRBJ2-1, with unresolved D. The CDR3 is made up of 12 amino acids. V lost 5 bases and J lost 6, with 11 bases in between. Per germline, CDR1 DFQATT and CDR2 SNEGSKA (reference sequence). The CDR3, as DNA: TGCAGTGCTCCGGACCAGACCAATGAGCAGTTCTTC. Protein: CSAPDQTNEQFF.